The clone carrying this TCR beta chain was counted only a few times. As yet, its antigen is unknown. The source of the sample is a study of CD8 T cells in ankylosing spondylitis. Overall study results and limits: A motif in TCR beta, a set of seven to nine highly homologous variants, appeared characteristic of ankylosing spondylitis blood. Past studies reported some motif variants in reactive arthritis synovial fluid and blood. Matched ankylosing spondylitis synovial fluid reportedly contained a significantly enriched population of disease-linked clones.

V shed 6 bases, J shed 2 bases, and the junction held 7 bases outside the gene matches. CDR3 length: 15 amino acids. Per germline, CDR1 SGHTA and CDR2 FQGTGA. Making the TCR beta libraries involved quantitative 5'-RACE with molecular barcodes. TCRdb re-derived calls from the 5' RACE reads in MiXCR, one entry per CDR3 protein. The data show fewer than 400,000 distinct CDR3 sequences, approximately 20% seen once. Sequencing was carried out using blood, either unsorted or a sorted T cell fraction (not recorded which). This sequence joins TRBV7-3 and TRBJ2-1; 7 bases are shared with TRBD2. The clonotype comes from a male donor with ankylosing spondylitis. CDR3 sequence (DNA): TGTGCCAGCAGTGATTCCGGGACTACCTACAATGAGCAGTTCTTC. Translated: CASSDSGTTYNEQFF.